The TCR beta chain under discussion was sequenced for a study of cytomegalovirus exposure and HLA in healthy donors (dated by TCRdb to the late 2010s). For the study in its entirety: An earlier analysis of some 550 of the donors reported approximately 290 Gb of sequence data and 117 million unique TCR beta sequences from approximately 180 million T cells. Genome-wide SNP genotypes for about 55% of the 666 donors were used in a later genetic analysis, which treated that subset as a discovery cohort. Roughly five DR-DQ haplotypes were handled as single units for association and clustering, since linkage in the cohort was strong. Using immunosequencing, the study profiled T cell repertoires from 666 subjects and related those repertoires to cytomegalovirus serostatus. The number of typed donors differed by locus: roughly 629-640 for A, B, C, DRB1 and DQB1; 500 to 550 for DQA1; approximately 600 for DPA1; and about 450 for DPB1. About 320 gigabases of sequencing data and approximately 80 million unique TCR sequences were included in an early release covering around 650 HLA-typed donors. Along with the roughly 610-subject first cohort, a separate validation cohort of over 90 different subjects was used. To study patterns of TCR occurrence, a later analysis re-analyzed previously published TCR beta repertoires from under 750 donors and added high-resolution HLA genotyping. The study was designed to test whether signatures of past pathogen exposure could be identified by cataloging public T cell receptors. Among 398 genotyped donors of the cohort, an average of approximately 230,000 unique TCR beta nucleotide sequences were sequenced per donor, around 20% of them non-productive. Rather than drawing on any new phenotypic data, the later analysis identified candidate immune exposures from TCR beta sequences and the way those sequences occurred across donors. Every repertoire in the discovery cohort had been generated on one and the same sequencing platform. Alongside the repertoire data, information on donor age, sex, ethnicity and CMV serostatus was compiled. Among the roughly 370 genotyped donors, more than 70% belonged to the genetic ancestry cluster associated with self-reported Caucasian donors. The study combined high-throughput TCR immunosequencing, statistical association of individual TCRs with disease status, and machine learning to predict cytomegalovirus infection status. An earlier analysis of more than 450 of the donors used high-throughput TCR beta sequencing to judge whether each TCR beta V gene segment behaved as functional or pseudogenic. HLA typing covered class I and class II loci at four-digit resolution.

The cohort comprised some 680 healthy bone marrow donors. All cohort members were sampled while nominally healthy, although unrecorded immune exposures were likely present. The donor tested CMV seropositive and was one of the 289 seropositive cohort members. A peripheral blood sample was provided by each donor, and peripheral blood mononuclear cells were used for TCR beta sequencing. The Qiagen DNeasy Blood Extraction Kit was used to extract genomic DNA from the blood cell samples. On this clone itself: Its antigen is not yet known. Per-base quality was not reported, and no clone a single base away is much larger than it. The sample holds other DNA sequences that translate to the same CDR3.

Receptor amplification or capture employed the immunoSEQ multiplex PCR assay. The multiplex PCR relied on a mix of 60 forward primers for TCR Vbeta segments and 13 reverse primers for TCR Jbeta segments. Amplification of the CDR3 region of rearranged TCR beta genes was performed with a multiplex PCR assay on genomic DNA. The Illumina HiSeq System was used to sequence the amplified TCR beta libraries as 87-base-pair reads. In the paper's pipeline: In a later analysis, some 80 million unique TCR beta chains were counted across the approximately 620 repertoires, and around 10 million of these chains were shared by at least two donors. Raw reads were error-corrected and collapsed into unique sequences by a nearest-neighbor algorithm in which closely related sequences were merged to remove PCR and sequencing errors. CDR3 sequences were aligned to IMGT reference sequences to assign V, D and J gene segments. For a sequence to be retained, a match of at least six nucleotides was required to both a V gene segment and a J gene segment. Rearrangements were called productive when the CDR3 lacked stop codons and stayed in frame with V and J; all others were non-productive. CDR3 was defined by IMGT convention, running from the second conserved V-encoded cysteine to the conserved J-encoded phenylalanine. The earlier analysis of fewer than 700 of the donors excluded sequences that lacked an unambiguous match to a single V gene segment. An earlier analysis of around 600 of the donors classified V segments as functional when productive rearrangements were above 56.7% and as segregating when the standard deviation between donors was above 5%. A statistical classification framework was developed to diagnose cytomegalovirus status using the catalog of TCR beta chain sequences. In a later analysis, TCR nucleotide sequences were compared against IMGT/GENE-DB human TR gene sequences so that V and J genes could be assigned. Using the TCRdist pipeline, a later analysis assigned CDR3 sequences along with most-parsimonious VDJ recombination scenarios. In a later analysis, every TCR beta chain was defined by the combination of its CDR3 amino acid sequence and its V-gene family, and reads without a unique V-gene family were dropped. As a way to deal with suspected cross-contamination and a sequencing artifact, a later analysis dropped 500 to 700 nucleotide sequences that were highly shared and had low generation probability. For each public chain, a later analysis derived a clonal expansion index from normalized ranks of inferred template counts within each repertoire. In a later analysis, generation probabilities were computed with a VDJ recombination model fitted to out-of-frame rearrangements, and the resulting probabilities were checked against IGoR. In a later analysis, hypergeometric tests were used to score TCR-TCR, TCR-HLA and TCR-CMV co-occurrence, with a repertoire-size bias correction applied to TCR pairs. To estimate false discovery rates, a later analysis permuted the HLA or CMV assignments 20 times. In a later analysis, co-occurring TCRs were grouped using DBSCAN, with TCRdist sequence similarity added in when clustering inside HLA-allele-positive subsets. For co-occurrence clustering, repertoires with fewer than 30,000 or more than 120,000 public chains were excluded, along with roughly five repertoires with anomalous nucleotide sharing. Entries here come from immuneACCESS through TCRdb and include only in-frame sequences with V and J called. Some clones fail to appear in such tables; in the studies checked, an unresolved V gene covers under half of the shortfall, and the cause of the remainder is unknown. D and trimming were read from the DNA, whereas the V and J calls and clone size are those reported in that table. This sample has some 150,000 clones in its table, and roughly 78% of those were observed once. Over 4% of the sample is in the top ten clones.

The germline V gene encodes CDR1 SGHRS and CDR2 YFSETQ. Measured from the cysteine to the phenylalanine, the CDR3 is 15 residues long. Of all the DNA, just the CDR3 is kept, 45 bases in frame from base 1. Clipping removes 4 bases from V and 0 bases from J, with 6 as the unmatched junction base count. The investigation overall reported the following: It was suggested by the authors that the approach could potentially be generalized to other disease states and immunological phenotypes. Strong co-occurrence of HLA alleles, especially DR and DQ, made assigning TCR associations to individual alleles difficult. For the cohort, immune exposure information was limited to CMV serostatus. Most TCR sequences were seen in very few donors, while some public TCRs were found in many individuals. In a later genetic analysis, fewer N-insertions in productive TCRs were reported among donors in an Asian-associated ancestry cluster than the roughly 670-donor mean. Because counts were too low, about 15 rarely observed V segments, including chromosome 9 orphons, were left out of the earlier analysis of 500 to 750 of the donors. In a later analysis, the rate of TCR association differed among HLA loci, with DRB1 alleles having the most associated TCRs and HLA-C alleles having the fewest. Several of the top co-occurrence clusters appeared to be linked to parvovirus B19, influenza, CMV and Epstein-Barr virus, according to a later analysis. An earlier analysis of approximately 540 of the donors showed that most TCR beta V segments appeared in productive rearrangements either about 87% or about 30% of the time, which broadly matched IMGT annotations. A later analysis found that HLA-associated TCR beta chains were more clonally expanded and had lower generation probabilities than equally common non-associated chains. In vitro tests confirmed that a few of the cytomegalovirus-associated TCR beta chains recognize cytomegalovirus antigens. Because HLA typing was unavailable for some donors at each locus, only the typed subset was used in association tests. A further reported finding was that TCR beta sequences accurately predicted the HLA-A and HLA-B alleles for most subjects in the first cohort. In the study, approximately 160 TCR beta chains were listed as associated with cytomegalovirus. Sequencing depth was assumed to be roughly uniform across donors in the presence/absence analyses, though that assumption may not hold. The classifier was reported to diagnose cytomegalovirus status with high specificity and sensitivity in both the original and validation cohorts. A later analysis associated 15,000 or so TCR beta sequences with specific HLA alleles at a false discovery rate of 0.05. A later analysis found that most CMV-associated TCR beta chains appeared HLA-restricted, with HLA associations seemingly driven largely by CMV exposure. The 87-base-pair reads could not distinguish some IMGT-functional V segments, including TRBV6-2 and TRBV6-3, so those segments were excluded. An association between a missense DCLRE1C variant and V-gene and J-gene trimming of TCR beta chains was found in a later genetic analysis and replicated in an independent cohort. In this cohort, only TCR beta chains were sequenced, and detectable features were limited by the absence of alpha or paired-chain data. The sequencing pipeline was judged likely to have produced a cluster of highly shared sequence variants as a technical artifact. Linkage disequilibrium might explain the correlated functional status among segregating V segments, but an unknown experimental factor could not be excluded.

In this chain, TRBV5-1 is recombined with TRBJ1-1, with 7 bases in between that match TRBD1. The specimen sequenced was PBMCs. The sequence was collected from a man aged 45-65 years in good health and CMV-seropositive. CDR3 loop: CASSLQQGLNTEAFF. The DNA reads as follows: TGCGCCAGCAGCCTTCAACAGGGGCTGAACACTGAAGCTTTCTTT.